These 22 T cell receptor beta chains came from one sample sequenced in a study of spatial heterogeneity in lung cancer (dated 2019 in TCRdb). Libraries were constructed by 5' RACE. Sequencing instrument: NextSeq 500. The public sequencing data were trimmed at Q25 with fastp and processed into clonotypes with MiXCR by TCRdb, which kept only in-frame beta chains. When rows share a CDR3 protein, they turn into one entry using the most common DNA and genes. A total of roughly 38,000 distinct CDR3 sequences appear in this sample, roughly 3% of them only once. The ten largest clones represent about 37% of the sample. The meaning of the sample's time point label: sample taken at primary tumor resection. The sample here was normal lung tissue next to the tumor, taken at surgery. The receptors stem from a male donor with early-stage non-small cell lung cancer.

The sample holds many counts of this clonotype. This chain links TRBV12-3 or TRBV12-4 with TRBJ2-3, with 11 bases identical to TRBD2. The CDR3 covers 16 residues. V was pared by 5 bases and J by 4 bases, with 8 bases of the junction left unmatched. CDR3 DNA: TGTGCCAGCAGTCGAAGACTAGCGGGGTCCTCAGATACGCAGTATTTT. Translating gives CASSRRLAGSSDTQYF.

This clonotype was found many times. The chain couples TRBV12-3 or TRBV12-4 to TRBJ1-2, with 11 bases matching TRBD1. The CDR3 has 13 amino acids. The junction had 4 bases not matched to a gene; V was cut back by 5 bases and J by 8 bases. The CDR3 is CASSGTGGWGYTF. The CDR3 DNA reads as TGTGCCAGCAGTGGGACAGGGGGATGGGGCTACACCTTC.

At least ten counts were recorded for this clonotype. The chain combines TRBV27 with TRBJ2-2, with D unresolved. This CDR3 is built from 11 residues. The V end lost 10 bases, the J end lost 7 bases, and 10 bases lay between the germline ends. Germline-derived CDR1 and CDR2 are MNHEY and SMNVEV (reference sequence). The CDR3 protein is CATRWGGELFF. DNA for the CDR3: TGTGCCACCCGTTGGGGCGGGGAGCTGTTTTTT.

This clonotype showed up many times. The genes are TRBV20-1 and TRBJ2-3, with TRBD1 matching 8 bases. The CDR3 contains 14 residues. The germline V gene has CDR1 DFQATT and CDR2 SNEGSKA (reference sequence). Trimming at V came to 7 bases and at J to 3 bases, leaving 9 bases not matched to a gene. The CDR3 DNA reads as TGCAGTGAAAGGACAGGGAGAGGGACAGATACGCAGTATTTT. Its protein is CSERTGRGTDTQYF.

The sample holds many counts of this clonotype. V gene TRBV11-2 combines with J gene TRBJ2-2; either TRBD1 or TRBD2 may supply D (6 bases each). CDR1 and CDR2 (germline): SGHAT, FQNNGV. This CDR3 spans 19 amino acids. V lost 6 bases to trimming and J lost 5 bases, with 28 bases between them. This CDR3 is CASRLIKGGTKEMTGELFF. The CDR3 nucleotides read TGTGCCAGCAGGCTGATCAAGGGGGGAACTAAGGAGATGACCGGGGAGCTGTTTTTT.

This clonotype was seen repeatedly, ten times or more. Being one base from a much bigger clone, this may be a read error. The rearrangement uses TRBV13 and TRBJ1-3; D is uncertain. CDR1 and CDR2 (germline): PRHDT, FYEKMQ (reference sequence). Trimming removed 0 bases at V and 2 bases at J, with 2 bases between. The CDR3 runs to 13 residues. Here the CDR3 DNA reads TGTGCCAGCAGCTTAGGCACTGGAAACACCATATATTTT. It translates to CASSLGTGNTIYF.

This clonotype was observed at least ten times. The rearrangement uses TRBV5-1 and TRBJ1-2; D may be TRBD1 (6 bases). The CDR3 extends over 17 amino acids. CDR1 and CDR2 from the germline V gene are SGHRS and YFSETQ. V shed 5 bases and J shed 3 bases, with 23 bases lying between them. The CDR3 coding sequence is TGCGCCAGCAGTCTCCTGCCGACAGGAGGATACGACTATGGCTACACCTTC. Its protein product is CASSLLPTGGYDYGYTF.

This clonotype was recorded at least ten times. The chain combines TRBV5-1 with TRBJ2-2, with TRBD1 matching over 9 bases. This CDR3 has 16 amino acids. The junction had 9 bases not matched to a gene; V was cut back by 2 bases and J by 7 bases. Germline loops: CDR1 SGHRS, CDR2 YFSETQ. The CDR3 nucleotides read TGCGCCAGCAGCTTCACAGGGGGCCGAGAGGGCGGGGAGCTGTTTTTT. As protein: CASSFTGGREGGELFF.

The chain couples TRBV20-1 to TRBJ2-5; D gene uncertain. This CDR3 has 14 residues. Looked up from germline, CDR1 is DFQATT and CDR2 is SNEGSKA (reference sequence). V lost 5 bases, J lost 3 bases, and 16 bases lay in between. Here the CDR3 reads CSAPKFRSEETQYF. The DNA of the CDR3 is TGCAGTGCTCCGAAGTTTAGAAGTGAAGAGACCCAGTACTTC.

This clonotype has a handful of counts. V usage is TRBV9 and J usage is TRBJ2-2; the D gene is possibly TRBD1 (6 bases). The CDR3 loop spans 14 amino acids. Per germline, CDR1 SGDLS and CDR2 YYNGEE. V was clipped by 4 bases and J by 5 bases, with 12 bases between them. CDR3 amino acids: CASSRDRLTGELFF. CDR3 in DNA: TGTGCCAGCAGCCGCGACAGGTTGACCGGGGAGCTGTTTTTT.

This clonotype was seen ten or more times. The genes are TRBV7-8 and TRBJ2-3; D unclear. Trimming left V 5 bases short and J 3 bases short, with 15 bases between. There are 15 residues in the CDR3. CDR1 and CDR2 from the germline V gene are SGHVS and FQNEAQ. The CDR3 spells CASSASYAATDTQYF. DNA of the CDR3: TGTGCCAGCAGCGCGAGCTATGCAGCAACAGATACGCAGTATTTT.

This clonotype was counted at least ten times. V is TRBV2 and J is TRBJ1-2; 8 positions agree with TRBD1. Germline loops: CDR1 SNHLY, CDR2 FYNNEI. The CDR3 loop spans 14 amino acids. J gave up 8 bases and V 1 base, and 6 bases lay outside the gene matches. The CDR3 nucleotides are TGTGCCAGCAGTGAAGTTGACAGGGGCGGCGGCTACACCTTC. Its protein is CASSEVDRGGGYTF.

This clonotype was seen many times. The chain has TRBV12-3 or TRBV12-4 and TRBJ2-1; D is tentatively TRBD1 or TRBD2 (5 bases each). The ends were cut back, 3 bases at V and 2 bases at J, with 20 bases in the middle. This CDR3 spans 18 amino acids. The DNA for the CDR3 is TGTGCCAGCAGTTTGGCCCTCAGACTCTTGGGACCCTACAATGAGCAGTTCTTC. This sequence encodes CASSLALRLLGPYNEQFF.

This clonotype was observed at least ten times. The chain employs TRBV10-1 and TRBJ1-1; possibly TRBD1 for D (5 bases). Per germline, CDR1 WNHNN and CDR2 SYGVQD (reference sequence). Trimming removed 3 bases from V and 9 bases from J, with 20 bases in between. The CDR3 loop spans 15 amino acids. The CDR3 is CASSDPSGSWDQAFF. The CDR3, as DNA: TGCGCCAGCAGTGACCCCTCAGGGTCGTGGGACCAAGCTTTCTTT.

The chain combines TRBV18 with TRBJ1-1; D remains unclear. The CDR3 runs 13 residues. Germline CDR1 and CDR2: KGHSH and LQKENI. The V gene lost 3 bases and the J gene lost 2 bases, with 7 bases spanning the gap. For the CDR3, the DNA is TGTGCCAGCTCACCGCAAATCAACACTGAAGCTTTCTTT. Translated, it gives CASSPQINTEAFF.

The gene calls are TRBV20-1 and TRBJ2-7, with 7 bases aligning to TRBD1. The J segment lost 2 bases and the V segment lost 4 bases, leaving 5 bases of the junction unmatched. Looked up from germline, CDR1 is DFQATT and CDR2 is SNEGSKA (reference sequence). The CDR3 spans 13 residues. The CDR3 loop reads CSAIGQGAYEQYF. The DNA for the CDR3 is TGCAGTGCTATAGGGCAGGGGGCCTACGAGCAGTACTTC.

This clonotype has ten or more counts. The J gene is TRBJ1-5, the V gene TRBV27, with D tentatively TRBD1 (5 bases). The V gene's germline CDR1 is MNHEY and CDR2 SMNVEV (reference sequence). This CDR3 comprises 15 residues. V was cut by 6 bases and J by 2 bases, with 14 bases left in between. CDR3 in amino acids: CASRQNGGGNQPQHF. In DNA, the CDR3 is TGTGCCAGCAGGCAGAACGGGGGTGGCAATCAGCCCCAGCATTTT.

This clonotype was seen ten or more times. This chain connects TRBV10-3 to TRBJ1-1; D ambiguous. This CDR3 is 12 amino acids long. V gave up 7 bases and J gave up 1 base, with 7 bases separating them. Germline V gene data show CDR1 as ENHRY and CDR2 as SYGVKD. The DNA for the CDR3 is TGTGCCATCAACTCGGGGAACACTGAAGCTTTCTTT. Its translation: CAINSGNTEAFF.

This clonotype was picked up many times. The chain joins TRBV7-2 to TRBJ2-3; D gene unclear. Germline V CDR1 and CDR2: SGHTA, FQGNSA. The CDR3 is 12 residues long. The ends were cut back, 2 bases at V and 6 bases at J, with 6 bases in the middle. For the CDR3, the DNA is TGTGCCAGCAGCTTAATGGAGGATACGCAGTATTTT. Its translation: CASSLMEDTQYF.

In this sample, this clonotype turned up many times. CDR3 in DNA: TGTGCCAGCAGCTTGATAGCGGGAGTTCTTGGAGATACGCAGTATTTT. It translates to CASSLIAGVLGDTQYF. This chain connects TRBV7-6 to TRBJ2-3; TRBD2 aligns across 9 bases. The V segment lost 3 bases and the J segment 5 bases; nucleotides outside the gene matches: 9. CDR3 size: 16 residues. Germline CDR1 reads SGHVS; CDR2 reads FNYEAQ.

This clonotype was observed many times. The chain combines TRBV12-3 or TRBV12-4 with TRBJ2-7, with a possible D match to TRBD2 (6 bases). This CDR3 has 14 residues. V shed 1 base and J shed 6 bases, with 13 bases lying between them. The CDR3 nucleotides are TGTGCCAGCAGTTTAGTTGGCGGGATCGGCGAGCAGTACTTC. It yields the protein CASSLVGGIGEQYF.

This clonotype was found many times. The chain carries TRBV3-1 and TRBJ2-1, with 9 bases that match TRBD2. After removal of 0 bases from V and 10 bases from J, the junction contained 4 bases not matched to a gene. From germline, CDR1 is LGHDT and CDR2 YNNKEL (reference sequence). This CDR3 spans 14 amino acids. The CDR3, as DNA: TGTGCCAGCAGCCAAGATCCAGCGGGAGGAGAGCAGTTCTTC. As protein: CASSQDPAGGEQFF.